This entry features one T cell receptor beta chain sequence. The antigen this receptor binds is unknown. No clone much larger than this one lies a single base away; base qualities are absent. These data come from a study of cytomegalovirus exposure and HLA in healthy donors (dated 2017 in TCRdb). With respect to the entire study: In an earlier analysis of 587 of the donors, 250 to 350 Gb of sequence data and 95 million to 130 million unique TCR beta sequences from some 170 million T cells were reported. The aim of the study was to test whether cataloging public T cell receptors could identify signatures of past pathogen exposure. An early release covering 550 to 650 HLA-typed donors comprised about 300 gigabases of sequencing data and 65 million to 100 million unique TCR sequences. Besides the first cohort of some 670 subjects, a separate validation cohort made up of roughly 120 different subjects was used. The later analysis used no new phenotypic data to find candidate immune exposures, relying instead on TCR beta sequences and their occurrence across donors. The study profiled the T cell repertoires of approximately 700 subjects by immunosequencing and related them to cytomegalovirus serostatus. HLA typing included class I and class II loci at four-digit resolution. A later genetic analysis used genome-wide SNP genotypes for about 55% of the 666 donors, treating that subset as a discovery cohort. On average, roughly 250,000 unique TCR beta nucleotide sequences were sequenced per donor among 398 genotyped donors of the cohort, with roughly 18% of those sequences being non-productive. To predict cytomegalovirus infection status, the study brought together high-throughput TCR immunosequencing, statistical association of individual TCRs with disease status, and machine learning. Several DR-DQ haplotypes were handled as single units for association and clustering because linkage in the cohort was strong. Alongside the repertoire data, information on donor age, sex, ethnicity and CMV serostatus was compiled. A later analysis re-examined previously published TCR beta repertoires from roughly 650 donors and added high-resolution HLA genotyping to investigate patterns of TCR occurrence. Typing coverage varied by locus: roughly 629-630 donors for A, B, C, DRB1 and DQB1; more than 500 for DQA1; more than 600 for DPA1; under 490 for DPB1. All discovery cohort repertoires had been generated on a single sequencing platform. Of the 398 genotyped donors, over 70% fell in the genetic ancestry cluster associated with self-reported Caucasian donors. An earlier analysis of 587 of the donors used high-throughput TCR beta sequencing to judge whether each TCR beta V gene segment behaved as functional or pseudogenic.

The cohort comprised 670 or so healthy bone marrow donors. At the time of sampling, all cohort members were nominally healthy, though unrecorded immune exposures were likely present. The donor tested CMV seropositive and was one of the 289 seropositive cohort members. A peripheral blood sample was collected from each donor, and TCR beta sequencing was performed on peripheral blood mononuclear cells. Genomic DNA was extracted from the blood cell samples with the Qiagen DNeasy Blood Extraction Kit. The library was obtained by the immunoSEQ multiplex PCR assay. For the multiplex PCR, a mixture combining 60 forward primers for TCR Vbeta segments and 13 reverse primers for TCR Jbeta segments was used. A multiplex PCR assay on genomic DNA amplified the CDR3 region of rearranged TCR beta genes. On the Illumina HiSeq System, the amplified TCR beta libraries were sequenced as 87-base-pair reads. The paper's processing steps were these. A later analysis counted tens of millions of unique TCR beta chains across the 666 repertoires, and 9 million to 14 million of these chains were shared by at least two donors. To remove PCR and sequencing errors, raw reads were error-corrected and collapsed into unique sequences using a nearest-neighbor algorithm that merged closely related sequences. To assign V, D and J gene segments, CDR3 sequences were aligned to IMGT reference sequences. For a sequence to be retained, a match of at least six nucleotides to both a V gene segment and a J gene segment was required. Rearrangements were called productive when the CDR3 lacked stop codons and stayed in frame with V and J; all others were non-productive. Following IMGT convention, CDR3 was defined as the stretch from the second conserved V-encoded cysteine up to the conserved J-encoded phenylalanine. In an earlier analysis of approximately 590 of the donors, sequences lacking an unambiguous match to a single V gene segment were excluded. In an earlier analysis of some 590 of the donors, a V segment was called functional when productive rearrangements were above 56.7%, and segregating when the standard deviation between donors exceeded 5%. A statistical classification framework was developed to diagnose cytomegalovirus status using the catalog of TCR beta chain sequences. A later analysis assigned V and J genes by comparing TCR nucleotide sequences with IMGT/GENE-DB human TR gene sequences. The TCRdist pipeline was used in a later analysis to assign CDR3 sequences and most-parsimonious VDJ recombination scenarios. A later analysis defined each TCR beta chain by its CDR3 amino acid sequence plus V-gene family, and excluded reads lacking a unique V-gene family. As a way to deal with suspected cross-contamination and a sequencing artifact, a later analysis dropped approximately 590 nucleotide sequences that were highly shared and had low generation probability. A later analysis calculated a clonal expansion index for each public chain from normalized within-repertoire ranks of inferred template counts. In a later analysis, generation probabilities were computed using a VDJ recombination model fitted to out-of-frame rearrangements, and the results were checked against IGoR. In a later analysis, hypergeometric tests were used to score TCR-TCR, TCR-HLA and TCR-CMV co-occurrence, with a repertoire-size bias correction applied to TCR pairs. To estimate false discovery rates, a later analysis permuted the HLA or CMV assignments 20 times. In a later analysis, co-occurring TCRs were grouped using DBSCAN, with TCRdist sequence similarity added in when clustering inside HLA-allele-positive subsets. Repertoires with fewer than 30,000 or more than 120,000 public chains, plus five repertoires with anomalous nucleotide sharing, were excluded from co-occurrence clustering. Sourced from immuneACCESS, this table was stored by TCRdb with only in-frame sequences that have V and J called. A share of the clones is absent; for the studies checked, an unresolved V gene accounts for under half, and the remainder has no known explanation. D and trimming come from the DNA, and the V and J calls and clone size come from that table. For this sample the table gives 150,000 to 200,000 clones, of which roughly 74% were detected only once. Approximately 6% of the sample is in the top ten clones.

What the study reported, not specific to this receptor: In a later analysis, HLA-associated TCR beta chains were found to be more clonally expanded and to have lower generation probabilities than equally common non-associated chains. A later genetic analysis reported fewer N-insertions in productive TCRs among donors in an Asian-associated ancestry cluster than the roughly 720-donor mean. While some public TCRs were present in many individuals, most TCR sequences turned up only very rarely across donors. The earlier analysis of some 540 of the donors excluded fewer than 20 rarely observed V segments, including chromosome 9 orphons, because counts were too low. CMV serostatus was the only immune exposure information available for the cohort. Broadly in line with IMGT annotations, most TCR beta V segments showed up in productive rearrangements about 90% or about 30% of the time in an earlier analysis of some 590 of the donors. Only TCR beta chains were sequenced in this cohort, and the absence of alpha or paired-chain data limited detectable features. Correlated functional status among segregating V segments might be attributable to linkage disequilibrium, but an unknown experimental factor could not be ruled out. The study gave a list of over 150 TCR beta chains associated with cytomegalovirus. A later analysis found that TCR association rates varied across HLA loci, with DRB1 alleles showing the most associated TCRs and HLA-C alleles the fewest. Because HLA typing was unavailable for some donors at each locus, only the typed subset was used in association tests. Sequencing depth was assumed to be roughly uniform across donors in the presence/absence analyses, though that assumption may not hold. A cluster of highly shared sequence variants was judged likely to be a technical artifact of the sequencing pipeline. The classifier was reported to diagnose cytomegalovirus status with high specificity and sensitivity in both the original cohort and the validation cohort. A later analysis reported that several top co-occurrence clusters appeared linked to parvovirus B19, influenza, CMV and Epstein-Barr virus. According to the authors, the approach could potentially be generalized to other disease states and immunological phenotypes. At a false discovery rate of 0.05, a later analysis linked 16,951 TCR beta sequences to specific HLA alleles. When HLA alleles, especially DR and DQ, strongly co-occurred, TCR associations were difficult to assign to individual alleles. Most CMV-associated TCR beta chains appeared to be HLA-restricted in a later analysis, and the HLA associations seemed to be driven largely by CMV exposure. In vitro tests confirmed that a few of the cytomegalovirus-associated TCR beta chains recognize cytomegalovirus antigens. In a later genetic analysis, a missense DCLRE1C variant was associated with V-gene and J-gene trimming of TCR beta chains, and the association was replicated in an independent cohort. A further reported finding was that TCR beta sequences accurately predicted the HLA-A and HLA-B alleles for most subjects in the first cohort.

The clonotype originates from a young woman in good health and CMV-seropositive. The sequenced sample was PBMCs.

The encoded CDR3 is CASSYTGGPTETQYF. The sequence in DNA is TGTGCCAGCAGCTACACAGGGGGTCCAACCGAGACCCAGTACTTC. The chain employs TRBV9 and TRBJ2-5, with 8 central nucleotides matching TRBD1. V is cut back by 4 bases and J by 5 bases, with 10 bases in the junction unmatched. For CDR1 and CDR2, the germline V gene lists SGDLS and YYNGEE. The CDR3 runs 15 amino acids, cysteine and phenylalanine included. Only the CDR3 DNA is retained, 45 bases long and in frame from the first base.